This T cell receptor beta chain derives from a study of blood T cells in healthy people across ages. V gave up 6 bases and J gave up 9 bases, with 20 bases separating them. The CDR3 consists of 14 residues. Germline CDR1 reads MNHEY; CDR2 reads SVGEGT. A second PCR, run for about 7 to 11 cycles, used a sample-barcoded 5' primer plus a J-beta primer mix. TCRdb independently ran MiXCR on the 5' RACE reads; one entry per CDR3 protein. Here the sample spans approximately 810,000 distinct CDR3 sequences, under 30% being singletons. Only a few counts were recorded for this clonotype. The sequencing input was blood. This chain connects TRBV6-2 or TRBV6-3 to TRBJ1-2; no definite D call. The receptor comes from a woman over 75 in good health. The DNA for the CDR3 is TGTGCCAGCAGCCACCGCGAGGGTGGTTATAGCTACACCTTC. Translation: CASSHREGGYSYTF.